A selection of T cell receptor beta chains follows, all from one sample in a study of cytomegalovirus exposure and HLA in healthy donors. The table came from immunoSEQ multiplex PCR; TCRdb's copy has only in-frame clones and leaves some out. The sample carries roughly 180,000 clones, about three quarters recorded once. Specimen: PBMCs. The receptors originated from a female donor in good health and CMV-seronegative. The CDR3 runs from the conserved cysteine through the conserved F or W. Fields, in order: clone size, V gene, D gene, J gene, CDR3 protein, CDR3 DNA. A D gene is named only where the DNA matches it firmly. Clone size, where shown, is once, few, many, or a class for clones that have expanded.

-	TRBV5-5	TRBD1	TRBJ2-2	CASSLTWTGPRTGELFF	TGTGCCAGCAGCTTGACCTGGACAGGGCCCAGAACCGGGGAGCTGTTTTTT
-	TRBV5-1	-	TRBJ2-7	CATSRTGSYEQYF	TGCGCCACCTCTAGGACGGGATCCTACGAGCAGTACTTC
-	TRBV5-1	TRBD1	TRBJ2-2	CASRITGTGEVANTGELFF	TGCGCCAGCAGGATTACCGGGACAGGGGAGGTAGCGAACACCGGGGAGCTGTTTTTT
-	TRBV6-5	-	TRBJ2-5	CASSSPRAVGQYF	TGTGCCAGCAGTAGCCCGAGGGCTGTGGGGCAGTACTTC
-	TRBV5-5	-	TRBJ2-7	CASSSGQYYEQYF	TGTGCCAGCAGCTCAGGACAGTACTACGAGCAGTACTTC
-	TRBV5-4	-	TRBJ1-1	CASSPGWGELNTEAFF	TGTGCCAGCAGCCCCGGCTGGGGGGAACTGAACACTGAAGCTTTCTTT
-	TRBV6-5	TRBD2	TRBJ2-1	CASSRTSASYNEQFF	TGTGCCAGCAGCCGGACTAGCGCCTCCTACAATGAGCAGTTCTTC
once	TRBV7-9	TRBD1	TRBJ2-7	CASSFPIVGQGRGYEQYF	TGTGCCAGCAGCTTTCCCATTGTAGGACAGGGAAGGGGATACGAGCAGTACTTC
-	TRBV5-1	-	TRBJ1-4	CASSLTGNEKLFF	TGCGCCAGCAGCTTGACGGGTAATGAAAAACTGTTTTTT
-	TRBV2	-	TRBJ2-1	CASSGLLARGEEQFF	TGTGCCAGCAGTGGCCTTCTAGCCAGGGGGGAAGAGCAGTTCTTC